The clone carrying this T cell receptor beta chain was observed a single time. The antigen is not known. This specimen comes from a study of OX40 agonist ivuxolimab in advanced cancers. Study summary: An agonistic human IgG2 monoclonal antibody against OX40 (CD134) was given. Previous treatment with anti-PD-1, anti-PD-L1 or anti-CTLA-4 therapy was allowed; 40% had received some. General study findings and limits: Averaged across samples, CD8+ T cells carried more expanded clones than CD4+ did.

Autoimmune disease history or systemic immunosuppression meant exclusion. Assay used: immunoSEQ multiplex PCR; TCRdb lists only in-frame clones, some missing. The profile shows over 45,000 clones, around 89% of them singletons. This receptor was identified in an adult with an advanced solid tumor such as melanoma, head and neck, liver or kidney cancer. The sequencing used CD4+ or CD8+ T cells sorted from blood, collected in a trial of the OX40 agonist ivuxolimab.

CDR3 in amino acids: CASSVGEGGVGGYTF. CDR3 in DNA: TGTGCCAGCAGCGTAGGAGAAGGGGGCGTTGGTGGCTACACCTTC. The chain carries TRBV9 and TRBJ1-2; 7 bases are a match to TRBD1. CDR3 length: 15 residues. The germline V gene encodes CDR1 SGDLS and CDR2 YYNGEE. J lost 7 bases, V lost 0 bases, and 9 bases had no gene match.